The entry below gives a single T cell receptor (beta chain) sequence along with its context. Antigen unknown. Germline-derived CDR1 and CDR2 are LNHNV and YYDKDF (reference sequence). V was trimmed by 1 base and J by 0 bases, leaving 15 bases between them. The CDR3 loop spans 17 amino acids. The data belong to a study of cytomegalovirus exposure and HLA in healthy donors. The overall study: A prior analysis found roughly 100 million unique TCR beta sequences from around 190 million T cells.

Study results and limitations: Indistinguishability led to the exclusion of some V segments, TRBV6-2 and TRBV6-3 included.

PCR amplification relied on 60 Vbeta primers (plus 13 Jbeta primers). Some clones are missing from TCRdb's copy, which holds only in-frame ones; the method was immunoSEQ multiplex PCR. The table includes approximately 75,000 clones, over 60% detected once. This clonotype was sampled from a male donor in good health and CMV-seronegative. The J gene is TRBJ2-5, the V gene TRBV15; possible D gene TRBD1, 5 bases. The sample consisted of PBMCs. CDR3 amino acids: CATSRGTHNLYQETQYF. In nucleotides, the CDR3 is TGTGCCACCAGCAGAGGGACACACAACTTGTACCAAGAGACCCAGTACTTC.